The sequence of this T cell receptor (beta chain) was determined in a study of T cell responses to AZD1222 COVID-19 vaccine. Whole-study findings and limits: Repertoires were sampled only after the peak T cell response.

V dropped 3 bases and J dropped 3 bases, with 15 bases sitting between them. CDR3 length equals 15 residues. Germline assignment: CDR1 LGHNA and CDR2 YSLEER. This table comes from immunoSEQ multiplex PCR, and its TCRdb copy is limited to in-frame clones, with some not included. The data show roughly 130,000 clones, approximately 94% seen once. Comments on this clone: The antigen remains unidentified.

The chain recombines TRBV4-3 with TRBJ2-7; D may match TRBD1 or TRBD2 (5 bases each). The sequenced sample was peripheral blood, obtained on day 0 of AZD1222 vaccination. The sequence came from an adult in good health. The DNA for the CDR3 is TGCGCCAGCAGCCAGGGGACGGCTCCAGGCTACGAGCAGTACTTC. It is translated as CASSQGTAPGYEQYF.